The sequence of this TCR beta chain was determined in a study of T cell changes during pregnancy in multiple sclerosis. Sequencing was performed with immunoSEQ multiplex PCR; in TCRdb, only in-frame clones are kept and a portion is missing. Among 45,000 to 60,000 clones, 85% to 95% were seen once, and the ten largest hold just under 0.75%. Germline lookup yields CDR1 MGHRA and CDR2 YSYEKL. V trimming: 2 bases; J trimming: 8 bases; junction bases outside the gene matches: 14. The CDR3 is made up of 16 amino acids. This TCR was sampled from a female donor with multiple sclerosis, enrolled in a pregnancy study. The source was CD4+ T cells from peripheral blood mononuclear cells, collected in the third trimester of pregnancy. The genes are TRBV4-1 and TRBJ1-2; TRBD1 matches at 7 bases. CDR3 loop: CASSQRGRGRIEGYTF. Here the CDR3 DNA reads TGCGCCAGCAGCCAAAGGGGGCGCGGGAGGATTGAGGGCTACACCTTC.